Below, 26 T cell receptor beta chains from the same sample are listed, as sequenced in a study of cytomegalovirus exposure and HLA in healthy donors. The PCR had 60 Vbeta and 13 Jbeta primers. Here immunoSEQ multiplex PCR was the method, and the copy in TCRdb shows in-frame clones only, minus some. The sample lists 150,000 to 200,000 clones; under 90% were seen once. Sequencing used PBMCs. The receptors were gathered from a man in his thirties or forties in good health and CMV-seropositive.

The chain joins TRBV14 to TRBJ2-2, with 8 bases that match TRBD1. V shed 1 base and J 4 bases; nucleotides not matched to a gene: 11. Germline V lookup: CDR1 SGHDN, CDR2 FVKESK. The CDR3 is 18 residues long. CDR3 sequence: CASSQARGQGSGTGELFF. The CDR3 DNA reads as TGTGCCAGCAGCCAAGCCAGGGGGCAAGGTAGCGGCACCGGGGAGCTGTTTTTT.

The chain uses TRBV7-2 and TRBJ2-7; 8 bases map to TRBD2. The CDR3 contains 17 residues. J lost 0 bases, V lost 1 base, and 8 bases had no gene match. Germline CDR1 reads SGHTA; CDR2 reads FQGNSA. As DNA, the CDR3 is TGTGCCAGCAGCTTAGTATTGGGGACTAGGAGCTCCTACGAGCAGTACTTC. Its protein is CASSLVLGTRSSYEQYF. Full variable domain (remainder filled in from reference TRBV7-2 and TRBJ2-7): GAGVSQSPSNKVTEKGKDVELRCDPISGHTALYWYRQSLGQGLEFLIYFQGNSAPDKSGLPSDRFSAERTGGSVSTLTIQRTQQEDSAVYLCASSLVLGTRSSYEQYFGPGTRLTVT.

The chain uses TRBV6-5 and TRBJ2-7; D unclear. Germline assignment: CDR1 MNHEY and CDR2 SVGAGI. V gave up 6 bases and J gave up 3 bases, with 6 bases separating them. The CDR3 spans 11 residues. The CDR3 nucleotides read TGTGCCAGCAGCCTAGGCTACGAGCAGTACTTC. It encodes CASSLGYEQYF.

This chain connects TRBV4-2 to TRBJ1-4, with no clear D. Trimming removed 1 base at V and 7 bases at J, with 19 bases between. The CDR3 length is 17 residues. CDR1 is LGHNA, CDR2 YNFKEQ, per germline. In DNA, the CDR3 is TGTGCCAGCAGCCAAGTCGCCGTCCCAGGCTCGATTGAAAAACTGTTTTTT. Protein product: CASSQVAVPGSIEKLFF.

The rearrangement links TRBV15 to TRBJ1-5; no firm D call. Germline V gene lookup returns CDR1 LNHNV and CDR2 YYDKDF (reference sequence). CDR3 length: 15 amino acids. V was clipped by 0 bases and J by 3 bases, with 9 bases between them. In DNA, the CDR3 is TGTGCCACCAGCAGAGATTGGGGAGACAATCAGCCCCAGCATTTT. This sequence encodes CATSRDWGDNQPQHF.

This clone was detected only a few times. This CDR3 is CASSLQTTREKLFF. The DNA of the CDR3 is TGCGCCAGCAGCTTGCAGACAACACGGGAAAAACTGTTTTTT. The chain combines TRBV5-1 with TRBJ1-4; D is ambiguous. Trimming cost V 1 base and J 8 bases, with 12 bases left between them. The CDR3 is 14 amino acids. Germline V lookup: CDR1 SGHRS, CDR2 YFSETQ.

The CDR3 loop is CASSLEPQIKLFF. The CDR3 DNA is TGTGCCAGCAGCTTAGAACCGCAGATAAAACTGTTTTTT. The rearrangement links TRBV11-2 to TRBJ1-4; D is unresolved. V was trimmed by 0 bases and J by 10 bases, leaving 9 bases between them. CDR1 is SGHAT, CDR2 FQNNGV, per germline. The CDR3 contains 13 residues. Combining the CDR3 with reference TRBV11-2 and TRBJ1-4 gives the whole variable domain EAGVAQSPRYKIIEKRQSVAFWCNPISGHATLYWYQQILGQGPKLLIQFQNNGVVDDSQLPKDRFSAERLKGVDSTLKIQPAKLEDSAVYLCASSLEPQIKLFFGSGTQLSVL.

The gene calls are TRBV9 and TRBJ1-6, with TRBD1 matching 9 bases. The germline gives CDR1 SGDLS, CDR2 YYNGEE. V lost 4 bases to trimming and J lost 9 bases; unmatched junction nucleotides: 5. This CDR3 has 14 residues. CDR3 sequence reads: CASSSGTGSSPLHF. CDR3 nucleotide sequence: TGTGCCAGCAGCTCCGGGACAGGGTCTTCACCCCTCCACTTT.

The V call is TRBV9, the J call TRBJ1-4; D uncertain. Germline lookup yields CDR1 SGDLS and CDR2 YYNGEE. This CDR3 is built from 15 residues. The V and J ends lost 4 bases and 5 bases respectively, with 15 bases between them. As DNA, the CDR3 is TGTGCCAGCAGCTCCGGAGGAGGTGGAAATGAAAAACTGTTTTTT. It yields the protein CASSSGGGGNEKLFF.

This clone was seen a handful of times. The CDR3 region is CASSQDSVGQGLATQYF. The CDR3 DNA reads as TGCGCCAGCAGCCAAGATAGTGTGGGACAGGGGTTGGCGACCCAGTACTTC. The chain uses TRBV4-1 and TRBJ2-5; the match to TRBD1 covers 10 bases. J gave up 7 bases and V 0 bases, and 11 bases lay outside the gene matches. There are 17 residues in the CDR3. CDR1 is MGHRA, CDR2 YSYEKL, per germline.

This chain uses TRBV5-4 with TRBJ2-7; 10 bases align to TRBD2. The CDR3 contains 15 residues. The V gene's germline CDR1 is SGHNT and CDR2 YYREEE (reference sequence). V trimming: 3 bases; J trimming: 4 bases; junction bases outside the gene matches: 7. CDR3 coding DNA: TGTGCCAGCAGCTCCGCACTAGCGGGAATGTACGAGCAGTACTTC. Translated: CASSSALAGMYEQYF.

This clone appeared a single time. This sequence joins TRBV28 and TRBJ2-7, with a possible D match to TRBD2 (6 bases). With 3 bases removed from V and 8 bases from J, the gap between germline ends came to 17 bases. The germline V gene has CDR1 MDHEN and CDR2 SYDVKM. The CDR3 totals 14 residues. The CDR3 nucleotides are TGTGCCAGCAGTTTTCTGGCGGGAAGCGGTAAGCAGTACTTC. Its translation: CASSFLAGSGKQYF.

The CDR3, as DNA: TGCGCCAGCAGTGATCTAGCACGGTCACACGAGCAGTACTTC. Residues: CASSDLARSHEQYF. The rearrangement links TRBV10-2 to TRBJ2-7; D is perhaps TRBD2 (5 bases). This CDR3 contains 14 residues. Trimming left V 3 bases short and J 5 bases short, with 14 bases between. In germline, CDR1 is WSHSY, CDR2 SAAADI.

This chain joins TRBV7-9 and TRBJ2-7; 8 bases line up with TRBD1. This CDR3 comprises 19 residues. Germline V gene lookup returns CDR1 SEHNR and CDR2 FQNEAQ (reference sequence). The V and J ends lost 0 bases and 4 bases, in that order; junction bases with no gene match: 17. CDR3 protein: CASSLAGGSGTGQSYEQYF. DNA for the CDR3: TGTGCCAGCAGCTTAGCGGGTGGGTCCGGGACAGGTCAGAGTTACGAGCAGTACTTC.

In its sample, this clone was seen a few times. The chain recombines TRBV29-1 with TRBJ1-1, with D possibly TRBD1 on 5 matching bases. Germline CDR1 reads SQVTM; CDR2 reads ANQGSEA. The CDR3 covers 14 residues. Trimming took off 3 bases at V and 3 bases at J, with 14 bases between the two ends. This CDR3 is CSVEGTGKDTEAFF. The CDR3 bases are TGCAGCGTTGAGGGTACAGGAAAAGACACTGAAGCTTTCTTT.

This clone was seen only once. The chain employs TRBV7-6 and TRBJ2-3; D remains unclear. Deletions cut 6 bases from V and 1 base from J, with 17 bases between. The V gene's germline CDR1 is SGHVS and CDR2 FNYEAQ. The CDR3 covers 16 residues. The CDR3 nucleotides are TGTGCCAGCAGTCAAAAGATGCCCCCGGGCACAGATACGCAGTATTTT. It is translated as CASSQKMPPGTDTQYF.

V is TRBV19 and J is TRBJ1-2; perhaps TRBD1 as D (5 bases). The CDR3 covers 13 residues. The ends were cut back, 3 bases at V and 5 bases at J, with 10 bases in the middle. Germline CDR1 LNHDA, CDR2 SQIVND (reference sequence). The CDR3 reads CASSIDRDYGYTF. In DNA form, the CDR3 reads TGTGCCAGTAGTATTGACAGAGATTATGGCTACACCTTC.

The rearrangement links TRBV11-2 to TRBJ2-7; a weak D match, TRBD2 (6 bases). V was trimmed by 5 bases and J by 2 bases, leaving 16 bases between them. This CDR3 comprises 15 residues. The germline V gene encodes CDR1 SGHAT and CDR2 FQNNGV. The CDR3 sequence: CASSGGLHPPYEQYF. The CDR3 DNA sequence: TGTGCCAGCAGCGGGGGACTCCACCCACCCTACGAGCAGTACTTC.

The chain recombines TRBV11-2 with TRBJ1-1; unclear D gene. Trimming stripped 7 bases from V and 3 bases from J, with 18 bases between. CDR3 size: 15 residues. Germline assignment: CDR1 SGHAT and CDR2 FQNNGV. CDR3 coding DNA: TGTGCCAGCATCCCAGCGAGAGGGCGGGACACTGAAGCTTTCTTT. This translates into CASIPARGRDTEAFF. The full variable domain, with the rest looked up from reference TRBV11-2 and TRBJ1-1, is EAGVAQSPRYKIIEKRQSVAFWCNPISGHATLYWYQQILGQGPKLLIQFQNNGVVDDSQLPKDRFSAERLKGVDSTLKIQPAKLEDSAVYLCASIPARGRDTEAFFGQGTRLTVV.

The chain links TRBV6-5 to TRBJ1-2; TRBD1 is a possible D gene (6 bases). This CDR3 has 13 residues. The V gene's germline CDR1 is MNHEY and CDR2 SVGAGI. The V end was cut by 5 bases, the J end by 4 bases, with 11 bases between. The CDR3 coding sequence is TGTGCCAGCAGTCGACAGGCGACCTATGGCTACACCTTC. This gives the protein CASSRQATYGYTF.

The chain couples TRBV4-1 to TRBJ2-7, with 14 positions matching TRBD2. V lost 4 bases, J lost 4 bases, and 12 bases stayed unmatched. Looked up from germline, CDR1 is MGHRA and CDR2 is YSYEKL. This CDR3 contains 18 residues. CDR3 protein: CASSPYATSGGAGYEQYF. The CDR3 DNA follows: TGCGCCAGCAGCCCCTACGCGACTAGCGGGGGGGCGGGATACGAGCAGTACTTC.

This chain uses TRBV7-9 with TRBJ2-1; 10 bases line up with TRBD2. CDR1 and CDR2 (germline): SEHNR, FQNEAQ (reference sequence). CDR3 length equals 14 residues. The junction had 4 bases not matched to a gene; V was cut back by 4 bases and J by 7 bases. This CDR3 reads CASSSGLAANEQFF. The DNA of the CDR3 is TGTGCCAGCAGCTCCGGACTAGCGGCGAATGAGCAGTTCTTC.

This sequence joins TRBV28 and TRBJ1-2; D may be TRBD1 (5 bases). CDR1 is MDHEN and CDR2 is SYDVKM in the germline V gene. The ends were cut back, 5 bases at V and 6 bases at J, with 10 bases in the middle. The CDR3 has 12 residues. CDR3 sequence: CASSPVGDGYTF. DNA of the CDR3: TGTGCCAGCAGTCCTGTAGGGGATGGCTACACCTTC.

To note about this clone: One end of the junction does not line up with germline, which may come from a read error. The chain carries TRBV7-9 and TRBJ1-3; D unclear. Germline assignment: CDR1 SEHNR and CDR2 FQNEAQ (reference sequence). This CDR3 contains 17 residues. The CDR3 DNA follows: TGTTCCAGCAGCTTAAGTCGTCCGGGGTTTAGTGGAAACACCATATATTTT. This translates into CSSSLSRPGFSGNTIYF.

This clone occurred once. V gene TRBV28 combines with J gene TRBJ2-2, with 10 bases identical to TRBD1. This CDR3 has 15 amino acids. Germline CDR1 MDHEN, CDR2 SYDVKM. V lost 7 bases, J lost 4 bases, and 6 bases stayed unmatched. The CDR3 sequence is CASNPGQGTTGELFF. As DNA, the CDR3 is TGTGCCAGCAACCCGGGACAGGGGACCACCGGGGAGCTGTTTTTT. The full variable domain, with the rest looked up from reference TRBV28 and TRBJ2-2, is DVKVTQSSRYLVKRTGEKVFLECVQDMDHENMFWYRQDPGLGLRLIYFSYDVKMKEKGDIPEGYSVSREKKERFSLILESASTNQTSMYLCASNPGQGTTGELFFGEGSRLTVL.

This chain connects TRBV27 to TRBJ2-3; 9 bases line up with TRBD2. V trimming: 5 bases; J trimming: 0 bases; junction bases outside the gene matches: 3. In germline, CDR1 is MNHEY, CDR2 SMNVEV (reference sequence). The length of the CDR3 is 15 residues. CDR3 sequence reads: CASSVSGSSTDTQYF. The CDR3 DNA reads TGTGCCAGCAGTGTTAGCGGGAGTAGCACAGATACGCAGTATTTT.